A single sample gave rise to the 19 T cell receptor beta chains below, sequenced in a study of vaccination effects on CD4 cells after COVID-19. Antigen-specific CD4+ T cells were expanded with viral peptide pools in the ViraFEST assay before sequencing. Isolation of CD4+ T cells took place after 10 days of culture. Absence of prior SARS-CoV-2 infection characterized the vaccine recipients, who showed negative nucleocapsid antibodies. Their antigen targets remain unknown. Some clones are missing from TCRdb's copy, which holds only in-frame ones; the method was immunoSEQ multiplex PCR. The data hold tens of thousands of clones, with around three quarters observed a single time. This material consisted of CD4+ T cells from PBMCs cultured with HCoV-NL63 spike peptides, taken before COVID-19 vaccination. These receptors were taken from a human donor who received a COVID-19 vaccine.

The chain couples TRBV6-5 to TRBJ1-2, with D tentatively TRBD1 (5 bases). The germline V gene encodes CDR1 MNHEY and CDR2 SVGAGI. The CDR3 totals 13 residues. V gave up 6 bases and J gave up 5 bases, with 13 bases separating them. This chain's CDR3 is CASRPGLGYGYTF. The CDR3 nucleotides read TGTGCCAGCAGGCCGGGACTGGGATATGGCTACACCTTC.

V is TRBV21-1 and J is TRBJ2-7. TRBV21-1 is listed as a pseudogene. The CDR3 has 11 amino acids. For the CDR3, the DNA is TGTGCCAGCAGCAAAGGGGACGAGCAGTACGTC. Protein sequence: CASSKGDEQYV.

This rearrangement joins TRBV7-7 to TRBJ2-2, with 8 bases identical to TRBD1. Germline V CDR1 and CDR2: SSHAT, FNYEAQ (reference sequence). V trimming: 5 bases; J trimming: 4 bases; junction bases outside the gene matches: 12. This CDR3 comprises 17 residues. The CDR3 reads CASSPQPGGASTGELFF. In DNA, the CDR3 is TGTGCCAGCAGCCCCCAACCAGGGGGCGCCAGCACCGGGGAGCTGTTTTTT. The whole variable domain, filled in from reference TRBV7-7 and TRBJ2-2, reads GAGVSQSPRYKVTKRGQDVTLRCDPISSHATLYWYQQALGQGPEFLTYFNYEAQPDKSGLPSDRFSAERPEGSISTLTIQRTEQRDSAMYRCASSPQPGGASTGELFFGEGSRLTVL.

In this sample, this clone turned up a few times. The rearrangement links TRBV10-3 to TRBJ2-5; D remains ambiguous. CDR1 and CDR2 (germline): ENHRY, SYGVKD. The CDR3 is 15 residues long. The V end lost 2 bases, the J end lost 0 bases, and 10 bases lay between the germline ends. The CDR3 protein is CAISEDRLYQETQYF. The CDR3 nucleotides are TGTGCCATCAGTGAGGACCGTTTGTACCAAGAGACCCAGTACTTC.

This chain joins TRBV5-1 and TRBJ2-5; TRBD2 matches 9 bases. The V gene's germline CDR1 is SGHRS and CDR2 YFSETQ. The CDR3 spans 16 residues. Unmatched junction bases numbered 8, after V lost 0 bases and J lost 5 bases. The CDR3 loop is CASSLEVGGGGETQYF. CDR3 in DNA: TGCGCCAGCAGCTTGGAGGTCGGCGGGGGGGGTGAGACCCAGTACTTC.

This clone has only one observation. V usage is TRBV5-1 and J usage is TRBJ2-2; D perhaps matches TRBD1 (6 bases). CDR3 length equals 15 residues. Germline loops: CDR1 SGHRS, CDR2 YFSETQ. The V end was cut by 3 bases, the J end by 1 base, with 10 bases between. The CDR3, as DNA: TGCGCCAGCAGCTGGCAGACAGGGAACACCGGGGAGCTGTTTTTT. The encoded protein is CASSWQTGNTGELFF.

This clone was seen just once. The chain carries TRBV24-1 and TRBJ2-5; D ambiguous. In germline, CDR1 is KGHDR, CDR2 SFDVKD. Trimming pared 2 bases from V and 7 bases from J, leaving 16 bases between. CDR3 length: 15 amino acids. Here the CDR3 DNA reads TGTGCCACCAGTGATTCCGGGCCCCAGAAGGCGACCCAGTACTTC. This codes for CATSDSGPQKATQYF.

The V gene is TRBV4-2, the J gene TRBJ1-3; D is ambiguous. V dropped 1 base and J dropped 1 base, with 11 bases sitting between them. This CDR3 is 16 amino acids long. CDR1 is LGHNA and CDR2 is YNFKEQ in the germline V gene. CDR3 sequence: CASSQGRGISGNTIYF. The CDR3 region has the DNA TGTGCCAGCAGCCAAGGCCGGGGAATATCTGGAAACACCATATATTTT.

V gene TRBV24-1 combines with J gene TRBJ2-2; D remains ambiguous. Trimming took 5 bases from V and 6 from J, leaving 12 bases between them. The CDR3 sequence is 14 residues long. Germline values: CDR1 KGHDR, CDR2 SFDVKD. The CDR3 DNA reads as TGTGCCACCAGTGGAGTTGAGCCACCCGGGGAGCTGTTTTTT. Encoded protein: CATSGVEPPGELFF.

The CDR3 sequence: CAWNPGRNRNQPQHF. The CDR3 nucleotides are TGTGCCTGGAACCCTGGGAGGAATCGCAATCAGCCCCAGCATTTT. V and J are TRBV30 and TRBJ1-5; D unclear. V was cut by 4 bases and J by 2 bases, with 15 bases left in between. The length of the CDR3 is 15 residues. The germline V gene has CDR1 GTSNPN and CDR2 SVGIG (reference sequence).

V is TRBV5-1 and J is TRBJ2-4; D is possibly TRBD2 (5 bases). CDR1 SGHRS and CDR2 YFSETQ come from the germline V gene. V was cut by 0 bases and J by 6 bases, with 19 bases left in between. The CDR3 sequence is 17 residues long. CDR3 sequence reads: CASSLAAGNYGGNIQYF. The CDR3 DNA sequence: TGCGCCAGCAGCTTGGCCGCCGGGAACTACGGAGGAAACATTCAGTACTTC.

This clone has just a few counts. The CDR3 loop is CASSFGQGAYNSPLHF. CDR3 DNA sequence: TGTGCCAGCAGTTTCGGACAGGGGGCTTATAATTCACCCCTCCACTTT. The chain employs TRBV6-5 and TRBJ1-6; TRBD1 aligns across 11 bases. Trimming removed 4 bases from V and 4 bases from J; junction bases left unmatched: 3. The CDR3 loop spans 16 amino acids. Germline CDR1 and CDR2: MNHEY and SVGAGI.

This sequence joins TRBV12-2 and TRBJ1-4; no check of the table's D call, TRBD1, against the DNA was made. TRBV12-2 has pseudogene status. The CDR3 is made up of 16 amino acids. The CDR3 reads CASHSFRDRRNEKLFF. In DNA, the CDR3 is TGTGCAAGTCACTCCTTCCGGGACAGGAGAAATGAAAAACTGTTTTTT.

The chain has TRBV5-1 and TRBJ2-5; the D is unclear. V shed 1 base and J shed 4 bases, with 11 bases lying between them. The length of the CDR3 is 14 residues. CDR1 is SGHRS, CDR2 YFSETQ, per germline. CDR3 protein: CASSLLGMGETQYF. The CDR3, as DNA: TGCGCCAGCAGCTTGTTGGGGATGGGAGAGACCCAGTACTTC.

The chain employs TRBV7-9 and TRBJ1-3; the match to TRBD1 covers 7 bases. Germline values: CDR1 SEHNR, CDR2 FQNEAQ (reference sequence). CDR3 size: 17 residues. V gave up 1 base and J gave up 0 bases; unmatched junction bases: 6. The CDR3 nucleotides are TGTGCCAGCAGCTTAGAGGGGGCAGGATACTCTGGAAACACCATATATTTT. Protein sequence: CASSLEGAGYSGNTIYF.

The V and J genes are TRBV7-2 and TRBJ2-2; 15 positions agree with TRBD2. Germline CDR1 SGHTA, CDR2 FQGNSA. The ends lost 4 bases at V and 9 bases at J; junction bases unmatched: 6. The CDR3 loop spans 16 amino acids. The CDR3 sequence is CASSSGLAGGERELFF. CDR3 nucleotides: TGTGCCAGCAGCTCCGGACTAGCGGGGGGGGAGCGGGAGCTGTTTTTT.

CDR3 region: CASTLMGEVLNTEAFF. Written as DNA, the CDR3 is TGTGCCAGCACCCTTATGGGGGAGGTTCTGAACACTGAAGCTTTCTTT. The rearrangement joins TRBV28 to TRBJ1-1; a possible D gene is TRBD1 (5 bases). This CDR3 has 16 residues. Germline V gene data show CDR1 as MDHEN and CDR2 as SYDVKM. Between the trimmed V and J ends, which lost 7 bases and 0 bases, there was a span of 18 bases.

V is TRBV6-2 or TRBV6-3 and J is TRBJ1-5; TRBD1 might be the D (5 bases). CDR1 and CDR2 (germline): MNHEY, SVGEGT. This CDR3 region has 15 residues. Trimming took 3 bases from V and 6 from J, leaving 15 bases between them. The CDR3 here is CASSYQAGGGQPQHF. The CDR3, as DNA: TGTGCCAGCAGTTATCAGGCCGGGGGAGGTCAGCCCCAGCATTTT.

V and J are TRBV4-2 and TRBJ1-1; TRBD1 aligns across 9 bases. CDR1 LGHNA and CDR2 YNFKEQ come from the germline V gene. CDR3 length equals 17 residues. The trim removed 3 bases at V and 0 bases at J, leaving 8 bases unmatched. The CDR3, as DNA: TGTGCCAGCAGCCATTACGGACAGGGGATTATGAACACTGAAGCTTTCTTT. It specifies CASSHYGQGIMNTEAFF.